A single sample is the source of the 2 T cell receptor beta chains below, sequenced in a study of control samples from healthy donors and cancer patients. Assay used: immunoSEQ multiplex PCR; TCRdb lists only in-frame clones, some missing. The table includes 75,000 to 95,000 clones, roughly 84% detected once. Sample: PBMCs. The receptors stem from a man aged 70 or older with lung cancer.

The chain employs TRBV19 and TRBJ1-2, with 7 bases matching TRBD1. Trimming cost V 4 bases and J 6 bases; bases outside gene matches: 14. The CDR3 runs 16 residues. The germline V gene has CDR1 LNHDA and CDR2 SQIVND (reference sequence). The CDR3 here is CASSTLKGQRYDGYTF. DNA for the CDR3: TGTGCCAGTAGTACCCTCAAGGGACAGAGGTATGATGGCTACACCTTC.

The chain recombines TRBV30 with TRBJ2-2; D remains unclear. This CDR3 contains 16 residues. Deletions cut 0 bases from V and 0 bases from J, with 11 bases between. CDR1 and CDR2 (germline): GTSNPN, SVGIG (reference sequence). The CDR3 is CAWSVPGIPNTGELFF. The CDR3 DNA follows: TGTGCCTGGAGTGTCCCCGGAATCCCGAACACCGGGGAGCTGTTTTTT.